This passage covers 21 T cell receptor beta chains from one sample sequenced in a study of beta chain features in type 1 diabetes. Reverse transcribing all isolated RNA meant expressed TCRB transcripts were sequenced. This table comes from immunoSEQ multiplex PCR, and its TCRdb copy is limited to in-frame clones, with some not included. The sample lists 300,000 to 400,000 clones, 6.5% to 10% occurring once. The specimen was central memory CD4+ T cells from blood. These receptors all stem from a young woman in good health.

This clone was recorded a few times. CDR3 nucleotide sequence: TGTGCCAGCAGCTTGGTCCGGGCCTCTGGAAACACCATATATTTT. As protein: CASSLVRASGNTIYF. The gene calls are TRBV2 and TRBJ1-3, with unresolved D. This CDR3 has 15 amino acids. CDR1 SNHLY and CDR2 FYNNEI come from the germline V gene. The V end was cut by 6 bases, the J end by 0 bases, with 12 bases between.

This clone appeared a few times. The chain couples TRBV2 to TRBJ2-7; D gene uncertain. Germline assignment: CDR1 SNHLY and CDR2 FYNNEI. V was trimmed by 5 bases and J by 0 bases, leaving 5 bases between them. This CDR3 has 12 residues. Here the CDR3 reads CASSFSSYEQYF. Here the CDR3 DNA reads TGTGCCAGCAGTTTCAGCTCCTACGAGCAGTACTTC.

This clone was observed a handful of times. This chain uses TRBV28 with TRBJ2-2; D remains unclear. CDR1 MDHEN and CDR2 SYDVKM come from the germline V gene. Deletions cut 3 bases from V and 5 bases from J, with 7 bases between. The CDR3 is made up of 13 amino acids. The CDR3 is CASSFGQTGELFF. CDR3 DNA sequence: TGTGCCAGCAGTTTTGGGCAGACCGGGGAGCTGTTTTTT.

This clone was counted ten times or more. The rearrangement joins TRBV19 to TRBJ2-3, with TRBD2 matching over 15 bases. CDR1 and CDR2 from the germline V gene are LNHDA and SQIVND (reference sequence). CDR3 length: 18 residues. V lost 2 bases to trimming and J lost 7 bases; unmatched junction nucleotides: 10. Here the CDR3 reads CASSIRGGLAGGPNTQYF. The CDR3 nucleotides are TGTGCCAGTAGTATAAGAGGAGGACTAGCGGGAGGGCCGAATACGCAGTATTTT.

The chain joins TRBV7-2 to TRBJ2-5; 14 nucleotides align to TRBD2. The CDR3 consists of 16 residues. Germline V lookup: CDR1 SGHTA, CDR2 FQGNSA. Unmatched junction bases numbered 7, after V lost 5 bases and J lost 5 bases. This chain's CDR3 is CASSAGLAGATETQYF. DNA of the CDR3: TGTGCCAGCAGCGCGGGACTAGCGGGAGCCACGGAGACCCAGTACTTC.

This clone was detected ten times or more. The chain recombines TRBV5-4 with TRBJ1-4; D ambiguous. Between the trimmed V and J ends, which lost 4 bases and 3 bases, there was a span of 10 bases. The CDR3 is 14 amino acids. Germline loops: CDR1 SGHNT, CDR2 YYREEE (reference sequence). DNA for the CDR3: TGTGCCAGCAGCAACGACAATTCTAATGAAAAACTGTTTTTT. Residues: CASSNDNSNEKLFF.

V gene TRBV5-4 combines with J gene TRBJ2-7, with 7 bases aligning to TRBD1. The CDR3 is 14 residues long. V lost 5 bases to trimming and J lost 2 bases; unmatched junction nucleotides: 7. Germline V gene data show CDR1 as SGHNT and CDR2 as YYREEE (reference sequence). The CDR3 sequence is CASRRDRSTYEQYF. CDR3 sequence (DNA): TGTGCCAGCAGACGGGACAGATCCACCTACGAGCAGTACTTC. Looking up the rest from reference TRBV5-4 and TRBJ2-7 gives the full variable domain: ETGVTQSPTHLIKTRGQQVTLRCSSQSGHNTVSWYQQALGQGPQFIFQYYREEENGRGNFPPRFSGLQFPNYSSELNVNALELDDSALYLCASRRDRSTYEQYFGPGTRLTVT.

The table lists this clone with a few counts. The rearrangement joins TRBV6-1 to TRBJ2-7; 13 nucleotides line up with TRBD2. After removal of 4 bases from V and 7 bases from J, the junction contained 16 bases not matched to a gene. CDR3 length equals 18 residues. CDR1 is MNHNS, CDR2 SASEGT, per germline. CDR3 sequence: CASSGGSRLAGGLGEQYF. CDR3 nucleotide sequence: TGTGCCAGCAGTGGTGGCTCGCGACTAGCGGGAGGCTTGGGGGAGCAGTACTTC.

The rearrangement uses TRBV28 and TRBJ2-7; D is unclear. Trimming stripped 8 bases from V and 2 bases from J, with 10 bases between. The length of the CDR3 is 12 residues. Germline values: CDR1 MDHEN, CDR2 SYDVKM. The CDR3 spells CASSVPAYEQYF. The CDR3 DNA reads TGTGCCAGCTCCGTCCCTGCCTACGAGCAGTACTTC.

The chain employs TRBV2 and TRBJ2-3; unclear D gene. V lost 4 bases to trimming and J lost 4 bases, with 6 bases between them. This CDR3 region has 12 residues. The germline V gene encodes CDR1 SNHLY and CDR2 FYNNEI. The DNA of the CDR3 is TGTGCCAGCAGTGGGCCCGCAGATACGCAGTATTTT. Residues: CASSGPADTQYF.

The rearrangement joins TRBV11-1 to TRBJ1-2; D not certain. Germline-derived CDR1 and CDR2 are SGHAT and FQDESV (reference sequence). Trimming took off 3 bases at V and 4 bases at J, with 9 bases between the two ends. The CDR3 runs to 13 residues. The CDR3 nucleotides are TGTGCCAGCAGCTTGGCCCAATTCTATGGCTACACCTTC. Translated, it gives CASSLAQFYGYTF.

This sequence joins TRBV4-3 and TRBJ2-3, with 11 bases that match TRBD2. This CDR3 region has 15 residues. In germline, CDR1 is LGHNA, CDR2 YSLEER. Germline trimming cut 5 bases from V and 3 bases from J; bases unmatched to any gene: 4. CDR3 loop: CASSSGTSGTDTQYF. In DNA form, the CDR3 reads TGCGCCAGCAGCTCAGGGACTAGCGGAACAGATACGCAGTATTTT.

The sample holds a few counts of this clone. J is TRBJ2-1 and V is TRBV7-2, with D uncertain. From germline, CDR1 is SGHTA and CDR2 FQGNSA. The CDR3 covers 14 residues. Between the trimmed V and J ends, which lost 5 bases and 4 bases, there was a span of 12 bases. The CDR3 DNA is TGTGCCAGCAGCCCCGGACCCGTATACAATGAGCAGTTCTTC. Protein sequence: CASSPGPVYNEQFF.

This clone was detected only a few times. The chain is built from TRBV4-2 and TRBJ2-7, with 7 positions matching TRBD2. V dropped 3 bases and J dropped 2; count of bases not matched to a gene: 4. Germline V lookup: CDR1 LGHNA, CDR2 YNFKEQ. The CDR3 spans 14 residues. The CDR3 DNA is TGTGCCAGCAGCCACCAGGGAGGGGCCTACGAGCAGTACTTC. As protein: CASSHQGGAYEQYF.

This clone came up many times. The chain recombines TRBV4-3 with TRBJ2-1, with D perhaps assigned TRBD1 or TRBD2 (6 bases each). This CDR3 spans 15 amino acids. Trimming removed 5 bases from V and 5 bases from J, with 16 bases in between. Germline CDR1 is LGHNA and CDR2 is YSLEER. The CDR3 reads CASSKGGSGHNEQFF. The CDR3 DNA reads TGCGCCAGCAGCAAAGGGGGTAGCGGTCACAATGAGCAGTTCTTC.

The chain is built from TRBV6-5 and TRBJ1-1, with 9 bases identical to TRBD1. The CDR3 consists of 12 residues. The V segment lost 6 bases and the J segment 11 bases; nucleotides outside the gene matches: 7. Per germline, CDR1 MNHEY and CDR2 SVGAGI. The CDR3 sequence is CASSRTGQGAFF. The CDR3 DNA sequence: TGTGCCAGCAGCCGGACCGGACAGGGGGCTTTCTTT.

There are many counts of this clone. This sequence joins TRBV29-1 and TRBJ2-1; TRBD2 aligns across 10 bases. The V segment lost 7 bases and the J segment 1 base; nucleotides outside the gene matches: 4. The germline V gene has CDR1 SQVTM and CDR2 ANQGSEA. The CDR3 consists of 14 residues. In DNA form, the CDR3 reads TGCAGCGCAACGACTAGCGGGTCCTACAATGAGCAGTTCTTC. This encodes CSATTSGSYNEQFF.

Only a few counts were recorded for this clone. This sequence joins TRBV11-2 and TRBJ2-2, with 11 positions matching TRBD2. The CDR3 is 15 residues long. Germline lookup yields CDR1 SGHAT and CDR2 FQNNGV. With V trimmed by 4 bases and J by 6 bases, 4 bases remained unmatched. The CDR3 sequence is CASSSIAGGPGELFF. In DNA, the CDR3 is TGTGCCAGCAGCTCGATAGCGGGAGGGCCCGGGGAGCTGTTTTTT. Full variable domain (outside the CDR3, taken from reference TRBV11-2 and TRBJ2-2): EAGVAQSPRYKIIEKRQSVAFWCNPISGHATLYWYQQILGQGPKLLIQFQNNGVVDDSQLPKDRFSAERLKGVDSTLKIQPAKLEDSAVYLCASSSIAGGPGELFFGEGSRLTVL.

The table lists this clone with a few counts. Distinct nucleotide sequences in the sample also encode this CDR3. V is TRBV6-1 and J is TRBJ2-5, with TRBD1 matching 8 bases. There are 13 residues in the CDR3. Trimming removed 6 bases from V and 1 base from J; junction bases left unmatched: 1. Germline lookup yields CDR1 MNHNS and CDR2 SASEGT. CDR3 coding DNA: TGTGCCAGCAGGGGGACAGGCCAAGAGACCCAGTACTTC. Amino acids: CASRGTGQETQYF.

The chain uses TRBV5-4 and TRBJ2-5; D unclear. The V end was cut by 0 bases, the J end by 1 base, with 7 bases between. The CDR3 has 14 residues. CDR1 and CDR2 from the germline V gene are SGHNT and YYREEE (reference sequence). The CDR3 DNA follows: TGTGCCAGCAGCTTGGTCCAGGCCCAAGAGACCCAGTACTTC. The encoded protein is CASSLVQAQETQYF.

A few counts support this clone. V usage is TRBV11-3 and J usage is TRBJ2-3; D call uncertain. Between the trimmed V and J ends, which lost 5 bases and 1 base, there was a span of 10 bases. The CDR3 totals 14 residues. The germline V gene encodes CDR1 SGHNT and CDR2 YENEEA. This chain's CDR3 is CASSLHGGTDTQYF. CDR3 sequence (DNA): TGTGCCAGCAGCCTACATGGTGGCACAGATACGCAGTATTTT.